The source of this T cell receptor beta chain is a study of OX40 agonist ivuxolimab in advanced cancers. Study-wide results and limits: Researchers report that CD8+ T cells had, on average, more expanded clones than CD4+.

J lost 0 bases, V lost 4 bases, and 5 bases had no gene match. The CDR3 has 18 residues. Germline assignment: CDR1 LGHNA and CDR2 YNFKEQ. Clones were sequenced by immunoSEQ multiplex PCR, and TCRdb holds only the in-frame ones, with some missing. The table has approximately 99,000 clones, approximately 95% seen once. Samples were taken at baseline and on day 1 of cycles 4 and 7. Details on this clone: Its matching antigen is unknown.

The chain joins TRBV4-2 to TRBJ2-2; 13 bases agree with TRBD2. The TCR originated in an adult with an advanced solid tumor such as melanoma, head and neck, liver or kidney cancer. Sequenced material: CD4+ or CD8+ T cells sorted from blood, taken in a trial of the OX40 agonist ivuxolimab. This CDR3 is CASSPGLAGATNTGELFF. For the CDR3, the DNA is TGTGCCAGCAGCCCTGGACTAGCGGGAGCTACGAACACCGGGGAGCTGTTTTTT.